Each of the 24 T cell receptor beta chains below was sequenced from the same sample in a study of cytomegalovirus exposure and HLA in healthy donors (TCRdb year 2017). The library was built by means of the immunoSEQ multiplex PCR assay. For the multiplex PCR, a mixture combining 60 forward primers for TCR Vbeta segments and 13 reverse primers for TCR Jbeta segments was used. TCRdb holds this immuneACCESS table with in-frame rearrangements only. Some clones are missing; in checked studies, unresolved V genes explain under half, and the rest has no known cause. Across this sample there are about 150,000 clones, with around 80% seen only once. In total, the top ten clones hold around 6.5% of the sample. Material: PBMCs. The source is a male donor in good health and CMV-seropositive.

The chain combines TRBV11-2 with TRBJ2-5, with D tentatively TRBD2 (6 bases). The better agreement between TRBJ2-7 and the DNA end casts doubt on the J call. Germline V gene sequence: CDR1 SGHAT, CDR2 FQNNGV. The length of the CDR3 is 17 residues. The CDR3 protein is CASSLPLATRFPSEQYF. For the CDR3, the DNA is TGTGCCAGCAGCCTTCCCCTAGCGACGCGTTTCCCGAGCGAGCAGTACTTC.

This sequence joins TRBV6-5 and TRBJ2-3; D unresolved. The V gene's germline CDR1 is MNHEY and CDR2 SVGAGI. V lost 0 bases and J 10 bases, leaving 11 bases between the germline ends. The CDR3 is made up of 13 amino acids. CDR3 sequence (DNA): TGTGCCAGCAGTTACTCGCCCCACTCCCCGCAGTATTTT. This codes for CASSYSPHSPQYF.

This clone was seen a handful of times. This rearrangement joins TRBV6-6 to TRBJ2-1; TRBD1 aligns across 9 bases. The J segment lost 10 bases and the V segment lost 9 bases, leaving 16 bases of the junction unmatched. This CDR3 has 15 amino acids. Looked up from germline, CDR1 is MNHNY and CDR2 is SVGAGI (reference sequence). The CDR3 bases are TGTGCCAGTGGCCCCCGGGACAGGGTGGCCAGGGAGCAGTTCTTC. The encoded protein is CASGPRDRVAREQFF.

V gene TRBV6-1 combines with J gene TRBJ1-2; perhaps TRBD1 as D (5 bases). The length of the CDR3 is 13 residues. Germline CDR1 reads MNHNS; CDR2 reads SASEGT. Trimming took off 3 bases at V and 6 bases at J, with 11 bases between the two ends. The CDR3 region has the DNA TGTGCCAGCAGTGAGGGCGGAGGGGATGGCTACACCTTC. Protein sequence: CASSEGGGDGYTF.

This clone came up a few times. The chain couples TRBV6-5 to TRBJ2-3; 10 bases fit TRBD2. Germline trimming cut 6 bases from V and 3 bases from J; bases unmatched to any gene: 6. The V gene's germline CDR1 is MNHEY and CDR2 SVGAGI. The length of the CDR3 is 15 residues. CDR3 sequence (DNA): TGTGCCAGCAGCCCTAGCGGGAGCAGGACAGATACGCAGTATTTT. Translating gives CASSPSGSRTDTQYF.

This chain connects TRBV28 to TRBJ2-1; 10 nucleotides match TRBD2. From germline, CDR1 is MDHEN and CDR2 SYDVKM. V shed 6 bases, J shed 4 bases, and the junction held 9 bases outside the gene matches. This CDR3 has 16 residues. The CDR3 region has the DNA TGTGCCAGCAGCCCCTGGGCTAGCGGGGGTTACAATGAGCAGTTCTTC. It yields the protein CASSPWASGGYNEQFF.

This clone was seen only a few times. The chain links TRBV7-9 to TRBJ2-1; D is unresolved. Germline loops: CDR1 SEHNR, CDR2 FQNEAQ (reference sequence). V lost 1 base, J lost 7 bases, and 8 bases lay in between. The CDR3 is 13 amino acids. CDR3: CASSLDWSNEQFF. Here the CDR3 DNA reads TGTGCCAGCAGCTTAGACTGGAGTAATGAGCAGTTCTTC.

V gene TRBV15 combines with J gene TRBJ1-1, with 7 positions matching TRBD1. CDR1 is LNHNV, CDR2 YYDKDF, per germline (reference sequence). The CDR3 is 14 amino acids. The trim removed 0 bases at V and 3 bases at J, leaving 1 base unmatched. CDR3 nucleotides: TGTGCCACCAGCAGAGATAGGGGGCACACTGAAGCTTTCTTT. Protein: CATSRDRGHTEAFF.

The V and J genes are TRBV4-3 and TRBJ2-7; 8 nucleotides line up with TRBD2. This CDR3 is built from 16 residues. The junction had 12 bases not matched to a gene; V was cut back by 6 bases and J by 2 bases. CDR1 and CDR2 (germline): LGHNA, YSLEER. The CDR3 loop reads CASSLKGAGVTYEQYF. The CDR3 DNA is TGCGCCAGCAGTCTCAAGGGAGCGGGGGTAACCTACGAGCAGTACTTC.

This clone was seen only once. This sample also contains other DNA sequences that code for the same CDR3. J is TRBJ2-7 and V is TRBV18; TRBD1 might be the D (6 bases). The CDR3 sequence is 13 residues long. CDR1 and CDR2 (germline): KGHSH, LQKENI. V shed 3 bases and J shed 3 bases, with 9 bases lying between them. This chain's CDR3 is CASSPPDSYEQYF. The DNA for the CDR3 is TGTGCCAGCTCACCGCCGGACAGCTACGAGCAGTACTTC.

The chain combines TRBV6-6 with TRBJ2-3, with TRBD2 matching over 9 bases. This CDR3 comprises 14 residues. Germline V gene lookup returns CDR1 MNHNY and CDR2 SVGAGI (reference sequence). With V trimmed by 4 bases and J by 6 bases, 5 bases remained unmatched. CDR3 bases: TGTGCCAGCAGTTCGGCGGGAGGGCGGGATACGCAGTATTTT. Protein: CASSSAGGRDTQYF.

The rearrangement joins TRBV6-4 to TRBJ2-1; 7 bases are a match to TRBD2. Germline CDR1 and CDR2: MRHNA and SNTAGT. Losses at the gene ends were 6 bases for V and 9 bases for J; bases not matched to a gene: 14. The CDR3 sequence is 15 residues long. The CDR3: CASSPGGGRFSEQFF. The CDR3 region has the DNA TGTGCCAGCAGCCCGGGTGGCGGGAGATTTAGTGAGCAGTTCTTC.

V is TRBV18 and J is TRBJ2-1; TRBD1 matches 11 bases. The CDR3 spans 14 residues. Germline values: CDR1 KGHSH, CDR2 LQKENI. The J segment lost 7 bases and the V segment lost 5 bases, leaving 4 bases of the junction unmatched. The CDR3 sequence is CASSKDRGQNEQFF. The CDR3, as DNA: TGTGCCAGCTCAAAGGACAGGGGGCAAAATGAGCAGTTCTTC.

As regards this clone: The junction differs from germline at one of its ends, possibly a read error. The V and J genes are TRBV7-9 and TRBJ1-1; TRBD1 matches at 9 bases. This CDR3 has 18 amino acids. The germline CDR1 and CDR2 sequences are SEHNR and FQNEAQ (reference sequence). The CDR3 loop reads CSSIHRVTRTGENTEAFF. For the CDR3, the DNA is TGTTCCAGCATCCATCGGGTAACCAGGACAGGGGAGAACACTGAAGCTTTCTTT.

Only a few counts were recorded for this clone. The gene calls are TRBV27 and TRBJ2-3, with 15 bases aligning to TRBD2. The CDR3 spans 16 residues. V trimming: 5 bases; J trimming: 4 bases; junction bases outside the gene matches: 4. Germline V gene data show CDR1 as MNHEY and CDR2 as SMNVEV (reference sequence). The CDR3 DNA sequence: TGTGCCAGCAGTCCCGGGACTAGCGGGAGGTCAGATACGCAGTATTTT. Its protein product is CASSPGTSGRSDTQYF.

V gene TRBV7-9 combines with J gene TRBJ1-2; maybe TRBD1 (5 bases). Trimming removed 4 bases from V and 0 bases from J, with 15 bases in between. Germline V gene data show CDR1 as SEHNR and CDR2 as FQNEAQ (reference sequence). CDR3 length: 16 amino acids. The CDR3 coding sequence is TGTGCCAGCAGCTCCCGGCTGGGGCCTTCTAACTATGGCTACACCTTC. It translates to CASSSRLGPSNYGYTF.

This sequence joins TRBV5-1 and TRBJ2-2; a possible D gene is TRBD2 (6 bases). The length of the CDR3 is 16 residues. Trimming removed 0 bases at V and 4 bases at J, with 13 bases between. Germline values: CDR1 SGHRS, CDR2 YFSETQ. DNA for the CDR3: TGCGCCAGCAGCTTGGCCGCAGCGGGTGGCACCGGGGAGCTGTTTTTT. Translation: CASSLAAAGGTGELFF.

The chain has TRBV27 and TRBJ2-2; 10 bases match TRBD2. Germline loops: CDR1 MNHEY, CDR2 SMNVEV (reference sequence). There are 16 residues in the CDR3. The V and J ends lost 3 bases and 6 bases, in that order; junction bases with no gene match: 7. The CDR3 coding sequence is TGTGCCAGCAGTTTTGGGCTAGCGGGAGTTTCCGGGGAGCTGTTTTTT. Amino acid sequence: CASSFGLAGVSGELFF.

The chain uses TRBV4-3 and TRBJ1-6, with 10 bases identical to TRBD1. This CDR3 comprises 14 residues. Germline assignment: CDR1 LGHNA and CDR2 YSLEER. J gave up 13 bases and V 3 bases, and 6 bases lay outside the gene matches. CDR3 bases: TGCGCCAGCAGCCAGCGACAGGGGGCGGTGCCCCTCCACTTT. Protein sequence: CASSQRQGAVPLHF.

V usage is TRBV7-6 and J usage is TRBJ2-7; D is unclear. The V and J ends lost 5 bases and 1 base respectively, with 6 bases between them. The CDR3 length is 12 residues. The germline CDR1 and CDR2 sequences are SGHVS and FNYEAQ. This CDR3 reads CASSPQSYEQYF. CDR3 coding DNA: TGTGCCAGCAGCCCACAGTCCTACGAGCAGTACTTC. The full variable domain, in which reference TRBV7-6 and TRBJ2-7 provide the parts outside the CDR3, is GAGVSQSPRYKVTKRGQDVALRCDPISGHVSLYWYRQALGQGPEFLTYFNYEAQQDKSGLPNDRFSAERPEGSISTLTIQRTEQRDSAMYRCASSPQSYEQYFGPGTRLTVT.

The V gene is TRBV5-4, the J gene TRBJ2-7; D possibly corresponds to TRBD2 (5 bases). The CDR3 is made up of 16 amino acids. The germline gives CDR1 SGHNT, CDR2 YYREEE (reference sequence). Trimming left V 4 bases short and J 2 bases short, with 19 bases between. The CDR3 coding sequence is TGTGCCAGCAGCCCCTTCGCGGAGGCCCACCCCTACGAGCAGTACTTC. Protein sequence: CASSPFAEAHPYEQYF.

V is TRBV5-1 and J is TRBJ2-3; 10 bases are a match to TRBD2. Germline V gives CDR1 SGHRS, CDR2 YFSETQ. CDR3 length: 17 amino acids. V lost 0 bases to trimming and J lost 6 bases; unmatched junction nucleotides: 10. Written as DNA, the CDR3 is TGCGCCAGCAGCTTGGCCGGGACTAGCGCCGGCGGGGATACGCAGTATTTT. Its protein is CASSLAGTSAGGDTQYF.

The rearrangement joins TRBV7-2 to TRBJ2-3; D might be TRBD1 (6 bases). V lost 4 bases and J lost 2, with 13 bases in between. The CDR3 length is 15 residues. Germline V gives CDR1 SGHTA, CDR2 FQGNSA. In nucleotides, the CDR3 is TGTGCCAGCAGCTCCTTCACAGGGACCACAGATACGCAGTATTTT. It translates to CASSSFTGTTDTQYF.

The V call is TRBV27, the J call TRBJ2-3; TRBD2 aligns across 8 bases. CDR1 MNHEY and CDR2 SMNVEV come from the germline V gene (reference sequence). This CDR3 has 18 residues. The J segment lost 2 bases and the V segment lost 2 bases, leaving 12 bases of the junction unmatched. CDR3 residues: CASSLKRRLAGFTDTQYF. The CDR3 DNA is TGTGCCAGCAGTTTAAAGCGGAGGCTAGCGGGTTTCACAGATACGCAGTATTTT.